This is a list of T cell receptor beta chains from one sample in a study of CD8 T cells in cerebrospinal fluid in Alzheimer's disease. Reanalyzing the 10x single-cell sequencing reads, TCRdb keeps one entry per CDR3 protein, without DNA. The sample table sets out fewer than 950 distinct CDR3 sequences. Input material: cerebrospinal fluid. These receptors were obtained from a human donor with Parkinson's disease. The CDR3 runs from the conserved cysteine through the conserved F or W. Each record gives: J gene, V gene, clone size, CDR3 protein. The size field is filled for only some rows; it gives once, few, many or a size class.

TRBJ2-5 TRBV6-5 medium-sized CASRYRGRETQYF
TRBJ2-7 TRBV10-3 large CAISGTQAPYEQYF
TRBJ2-7 TRBV27 NA CASSLDGTTYEQYF
TRBJ2-7 TRBV28 medium-sized CASSRTRSNEQYF
TRBJ1-5 TRBV28 medium-sized CASSSGTGENQPQHF
TRBJ2-3 TRBV5-1 medium-sized CASSSLAGGRSSTDTQYF
TRBJ2-5 TRBV5-5 NA CASSPDAGETQYF
TRBJ2-2 TRBV4-1 large CASTAGWDTGELFF
TRBJ2-7 TRBV15 medium-sized CATSTGPGQTSYEQYF
TRBJ1-5 TRBV29-1 medium-sized CSVALDRVQPQHF
TRBJ2-2 TRBV7-3 large CASSLGGLVPAGELFF
TRBJ2-7 TRBV6-2/TRBV6-3 hyperexpanded CASSSYEGPNEQYF
TRBJ1-2 TRBV24-1 medium-sized CATSAWNYGYTF
TRBJ2-1 TRBV3-1 medium-sized CASSHQGTSGPYNEQFF
TRBJ1-1 TRBV3-1 large CASSPGAVPNTEAFF
TRBJ2-7 TRBV3-1 large CASSRRGTGEQYF
TRBJ1-5 TRBV6-5 large CASSSWEGNQPQHF
TRBJ2-7 TRBV20-1 medium-sized CSAARTGAYEQYF
TRBJ1-3 TRBV7-2 large CASSAGSGNTIYF
TRBJ2-1 TRBV27 medium-sized CASTSGGAYNEQFF
TRBJ2-3 TRBV14 medium-sized CASSQQGKGTDTQYF
TRBJ1-6 TRBV23-1 NA CASSQSGRGDSPLHF
TRBJ2-7 TRBV6-5 large CASSYDASSYEQYF
TRBJ2-3 TRBV7-9 large CASQSTDTQYF
TRBJ2-3 TRBV6-6 medium-sized CASSSAGGATDTQYF
TRBJ2-3 TRBV29-1 medium-sized CSVEDRGQLTDTQYF
TRBJ2-3 TRBV7-2 NA CASSWDETDTQYF
TRBJ2-5 TRBV24-1 medium-sized CATSDTVEWETQYF
TRBJ1-1 TRBV7-2 large CASSPLVSAGTEAFF
TRBJ2-3 TRBV18 medium-sized CASSRDSTDTQYF
TRBJ2-5 TRBV14 medium-sized CASSQWGLQETQYF
TRBJ2-5 TRBV5-1 medium-sized CASSLKAETQYF
TRBJ2-2 TRBV3-1 large CASSPLPAGELFF
TRBJ2-3 TRBV27 medium-sized CASSLSSRTPTDTQYF
TRBJ1-2 TRBV28 medium-sized CASRQTASAYGYTF
TRBJ2-1 TRBV6-2/TRBV6-3 large CASRELAGGSSYNEQFF
TRBJ2-1 TRBV6-4 medium-sized CASSEGPFDEQFF
TRBJ1-1 TRBV10-3 medium-sized CAISADLGEAFF
TRBJ2-1 TRBV11-1 large CASSAPKMETPKSYNEQFF
TRBJ1-5 TRBV6-4 NA CASSGTLQGRGDYSNQPQHF
TRBJ2-3 TRBV7-3 large CASSLSPPGRGAADTQYF
TRBJ2-6 TRBV10-3 NA CAISEGVSGANVLTF
TRBJ1-5 TRBV7-8 medium-sized CASSPEGGFQPQHF
TRBJ1-5 TRBV15 medium-sized CATSRDFRGDQPQHF